The T cell receptor beta chain under discussion was sequenced for a study of blood T cell repertoires in COVID-19. Overall study context: Donors in the United States, Italy and Spain gave samples during acute or convalescent COVID-19.

Recruitment covered about 26 US areas and drew participants whose ages spanned roughly 18 to 89 years. Which cohort a participant joined came from the clinical history participants gave. As originally analysed: Estimated nucleated cell counts came from reference gene primer amplification. Assay: immunoSEQ multiplex PCR; the TCRdb copy retains only in-frame clones and omits some. The D gene and trimming were derived from the DNA, and the V and J assignments and clone size from that table. The table has 250,000 or so clones, roughly 88% seen once. This clonotype was sampled from a woman aged 40 to 50 with acute COVID-19. The sample consisted of PBMCs or T cells enriched from blood (not recorded which).

As DNA, the CDR3 is TGTGCCAGCAGCTCTCAGGGGGCGGACACCGGGGAGCTGTTTTTT. Protein product: CASSSQGADTGELFF. V and J are TRBV5-4 and TRBJ2-2, with TRBD1 identical over 8 bases. The germline V gene encodes CDR1 SGHNT and CDR2 YYREEE (reference sequence). The junction had 4 bases not matched to a gene; V was cut back by 3 bases and J by 3 bases. The length of the CDR3 is 15 residues.